This T cell receptor (beta chain) was sequenced for a study of T cell responses to AZD1222 COVID-19 vaccine. Overall study results and limits: When two AZD1222 doses had been given, Spike-specific TCR breadth and depth rose.

J was trimmed by 6 bases and V by 7 bases; bases with no gene match: 6. The CDR3 covers 13 residues. CDR1 and CDR2 from the germline V gene are MNHEY and SMNVEV (reference sequence). The method was immunoSEQ multiplex PCR; TCRdb's version includes in-frame clones alone and lacks a portion of them. The sample has under 130,000 clones; 88% are singletons. Of note for this clone: No antigen is known for it.

This clonotype was obtained from an adult in good health. This material consisted of peripheral blood, taken on day 0 of AZD1222 vaccination. The chain is built from TRBV27 and TRBJ2-1; 7 positions match TRBD2. The CDR3 coding sequence is TGTGCCAGCACCTGGGGAGGGATCAATGAGCAGTTCTTC. This encodes CASTWGGINEQFF.